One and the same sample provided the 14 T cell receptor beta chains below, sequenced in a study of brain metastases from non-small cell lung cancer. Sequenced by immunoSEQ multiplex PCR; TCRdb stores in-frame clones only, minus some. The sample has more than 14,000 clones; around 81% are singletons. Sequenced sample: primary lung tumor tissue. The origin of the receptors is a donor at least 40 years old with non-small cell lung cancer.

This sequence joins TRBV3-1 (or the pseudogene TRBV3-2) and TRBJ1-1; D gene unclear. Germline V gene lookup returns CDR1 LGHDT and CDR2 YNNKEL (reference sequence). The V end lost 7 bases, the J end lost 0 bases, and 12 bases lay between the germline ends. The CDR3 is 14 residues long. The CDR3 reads CASTPDGMNTEAFF. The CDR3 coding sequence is TGTGCCAGCACCCCGGACGGGATGAACACTGAAGCTTTCTTT.

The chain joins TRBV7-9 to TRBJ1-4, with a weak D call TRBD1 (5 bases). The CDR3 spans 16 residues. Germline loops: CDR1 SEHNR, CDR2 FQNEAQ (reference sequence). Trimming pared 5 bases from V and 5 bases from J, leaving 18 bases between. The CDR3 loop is CASSRTQGEGNEKLFF. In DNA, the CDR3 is TGTGCCAGCAGCCGTACCCAGGGTGAGGGAAATGAAAAACTGTTTTTT.

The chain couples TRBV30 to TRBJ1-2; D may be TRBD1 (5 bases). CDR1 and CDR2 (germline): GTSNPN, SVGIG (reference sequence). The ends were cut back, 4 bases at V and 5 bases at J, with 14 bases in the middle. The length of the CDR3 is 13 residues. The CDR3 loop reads CAWTSIRGYGYTF. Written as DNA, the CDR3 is TGTGCCTGGACTTCAATACGGGGGTATGGCTACACCTTC.

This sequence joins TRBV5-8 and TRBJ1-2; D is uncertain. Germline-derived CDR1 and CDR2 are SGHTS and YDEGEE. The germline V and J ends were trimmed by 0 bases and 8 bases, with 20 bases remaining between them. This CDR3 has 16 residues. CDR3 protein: CASSLDWTAKGEGYTF. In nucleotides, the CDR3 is TGTGCCAGCAGCTTGGACTGGACGGCTAAGGGAGAGGGCTACACCTTC.

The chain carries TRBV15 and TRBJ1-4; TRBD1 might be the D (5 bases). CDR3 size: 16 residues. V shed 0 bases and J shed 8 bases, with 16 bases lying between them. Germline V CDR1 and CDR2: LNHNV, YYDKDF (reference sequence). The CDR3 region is CATSRDGGWGSEKLFF. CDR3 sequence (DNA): TGTGCCACCAGCAGAGATGGGGGGTGGGGTTCGGAAAAACTGTTTTTT.

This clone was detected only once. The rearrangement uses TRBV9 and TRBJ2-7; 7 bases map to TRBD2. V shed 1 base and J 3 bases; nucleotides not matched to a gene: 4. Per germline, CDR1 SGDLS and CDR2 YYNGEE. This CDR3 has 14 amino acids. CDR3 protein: CASSVIAGDYEQYV. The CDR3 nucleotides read TGTGCCAGCAGCGTAATTGCGGGGGACTACGAGCAGTACGTC.

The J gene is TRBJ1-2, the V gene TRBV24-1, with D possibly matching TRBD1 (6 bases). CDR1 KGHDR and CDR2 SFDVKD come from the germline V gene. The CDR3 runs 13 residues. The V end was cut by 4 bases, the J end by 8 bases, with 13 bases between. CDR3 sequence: CATSETRGGGYTF. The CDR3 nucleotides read TGTGCCACCAGTGAAACCAGGGGCGGGGGCTACACCTTC.

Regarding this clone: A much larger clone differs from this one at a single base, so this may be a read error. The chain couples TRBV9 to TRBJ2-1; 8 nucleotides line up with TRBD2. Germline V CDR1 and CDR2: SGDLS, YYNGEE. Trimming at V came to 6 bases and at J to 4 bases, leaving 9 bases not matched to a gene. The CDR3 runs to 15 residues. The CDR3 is CASNAEASGYNEQFF. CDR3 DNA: TGTGCCAGCAACGCTGAGGCTAGCGGGTACAATGAGCAGTTCTTC. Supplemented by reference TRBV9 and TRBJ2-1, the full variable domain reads DSGVTQTPKHLITATGQRVTLRCSPRSGDLSVYWYQQSLDQGLQFLIQYYNGEERAKGNILERFSAQQFPDLHSELNLSSLELGDSALYFCASNAEASGYNEQFFGPGTRLTVL.

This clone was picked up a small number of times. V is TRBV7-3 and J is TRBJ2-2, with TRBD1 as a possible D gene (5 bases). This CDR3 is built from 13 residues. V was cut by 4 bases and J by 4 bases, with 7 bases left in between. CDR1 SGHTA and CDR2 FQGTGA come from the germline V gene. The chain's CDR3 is CASSSGSTGELFF. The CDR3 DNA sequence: TGTGCCAGCAGCTCAGGGTCCACCGGGGAGCTGTTTTTT. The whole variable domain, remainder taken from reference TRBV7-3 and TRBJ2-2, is GAGVSQTPSNKVTEKGKYVELRCDPISGHTALYWYRQSLGQGPEFLIYFQGTGAADDSGLPNDRFFAVRPEGSVSTLKIQRTERGDSAVYLCASSSGSTGELFFGEGSRLTVL.

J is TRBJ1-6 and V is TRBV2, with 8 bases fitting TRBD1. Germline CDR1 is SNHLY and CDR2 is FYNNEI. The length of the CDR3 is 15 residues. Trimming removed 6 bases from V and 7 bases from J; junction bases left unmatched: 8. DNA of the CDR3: TGTGCCAGCAGGATGACGGGACAGGACAATTCACCCCTCCACTTT. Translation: CASRMTGQDNSPLHF.

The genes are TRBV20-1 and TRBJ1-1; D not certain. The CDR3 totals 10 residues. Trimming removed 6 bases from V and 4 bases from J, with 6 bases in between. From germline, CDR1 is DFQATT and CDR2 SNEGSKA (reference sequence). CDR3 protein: CSAKATEAFF. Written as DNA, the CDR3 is TGCAGTGCCAAGGCCACTGAAGCTTTCTTT.

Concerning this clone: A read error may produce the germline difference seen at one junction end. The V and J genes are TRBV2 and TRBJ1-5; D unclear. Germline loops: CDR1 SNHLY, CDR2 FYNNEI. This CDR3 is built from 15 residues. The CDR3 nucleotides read TGTGCCAGCAGCGAAGCGGAGGGAGAGAATCAGCCCCAGCATTTT. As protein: CASSEAEGENQPQHF.

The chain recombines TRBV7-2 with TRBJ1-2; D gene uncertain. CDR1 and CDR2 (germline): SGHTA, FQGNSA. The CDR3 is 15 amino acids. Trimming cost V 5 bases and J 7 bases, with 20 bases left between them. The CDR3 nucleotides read TGTGCCAGCAGCCCAAAACAAACGACGACGGCTGGCTACACCTTC. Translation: CASSPKQTTTAGYTF.

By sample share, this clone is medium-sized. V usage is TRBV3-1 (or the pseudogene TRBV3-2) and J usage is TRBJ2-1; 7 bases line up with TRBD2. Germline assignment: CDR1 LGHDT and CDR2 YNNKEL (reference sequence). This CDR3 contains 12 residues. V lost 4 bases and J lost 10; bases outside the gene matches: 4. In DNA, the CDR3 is TGTGCCAGCAGCCCTAGCGGACCCGAGCAGTTCTTC. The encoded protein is CASSPSGPEQFF.